This T cell receptor (beta chain) was profiled in a study of tumor and adjacent non-tumor tissue in lung cancer. Overall study context: The cohort had 12 adenocarcinoma, a couple of squamous cell and 1 small cell patients. The patients, roughly 9 men and several women, were about 31 to 85 with stage I to III disease.

Three rounds of nested PCR, following a modified ARM-PCR protocol, produced the TCRbeta library. TCRdb recomputed calls from the multiplex PCR reads with MiXCR, one row per CDR3 protein. The repertoire holds under 95,000 distinct CDR3 sequences, 61% seen once, with around 14% in the top ten. No cell sorting was done before RNA was extracted from the tissue. Chemotherapy-naive patients with new lung cancer underwent thoracic surgery in China, August–November 2014. Study conclusions and caveats: Significantly higher TCR diversity was found in tumor than normal lung.

A remark on this clonotype: Its specificity is not known.

Looked up from germline, CDR1 is SGHVS and CDR2 is FQNEAQ. The CDR3 spans 16 residues. What was sequenced was lung tumor tissue. The chain carries TRBV7-8 and TRBJ2-2, with a possible D match to TRBD1 (6 bases). The clonotype originates from an older man with non-small cell lung cancer. The CDR3 here is CTGSLTRETGSGELFF. CDR3 nucleotide sequence: TGTACCGGCAGCTTAACCCGTGAGACAGGTTCCGGGGAGCTGTTTTTT. Full variable domain (rest looked up from reference TRBV7-8 and TRBJ2-2): GAGVSQSPRYKVAKRGQDVALRCDPISGHVSLFWYQQALGQGPEFLTYFQNEAQLDKSGLPSDRFFAERPEGSVSTLKIQRTQQEDSAVYLCTGSLTRETGSGELFFGEGSRLTVL.